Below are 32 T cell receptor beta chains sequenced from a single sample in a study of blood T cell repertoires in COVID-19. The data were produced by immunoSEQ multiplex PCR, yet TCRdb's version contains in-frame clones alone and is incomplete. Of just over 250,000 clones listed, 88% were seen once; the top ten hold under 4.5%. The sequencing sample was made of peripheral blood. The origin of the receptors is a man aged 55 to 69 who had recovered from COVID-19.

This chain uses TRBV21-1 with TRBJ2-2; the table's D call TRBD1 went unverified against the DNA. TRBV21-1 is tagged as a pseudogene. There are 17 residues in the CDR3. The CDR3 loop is CASSKYRVGGYTGELFF. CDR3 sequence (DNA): TGTGCCAGCAGCAAATACAGGGTAGGGGGATACACCGGGGAGCTGTTTTTT.

In DNA form, the CDR3 reads TGCGCCAGCAGCTTGGGGGACAGGGGAGGGAACACTGAAGCTTTCTTT. This sequence encodes CASSLGDRGGNTEAFF. V is TRBV5-1 and J is TRBJ1-1; 10 bases line up with TRBD1. CDR1 SGHRS and CDR2 YFSETQ come from the germline V gene. This CDR3 has 16 amino acids. J lost 1 base, V lost 0 bases, and 3 bases had no gene match.

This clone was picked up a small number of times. CDR3 nucleotide sequence: TGTGCCAGCAGCGTAGAAAGGCCGGGCAGGGGAAAAGCTAACTATGGCTACACCTTC. It translates to CASSVERPGRGKANYGYTF. V gene TRBV9 combines with J gene TRBJ1-2, with D possibly TRBD1 on 6 matching bases. The V gene's germline CDR1 is SGDLS and CDR2 YYNGEE. The CDR3 has 19 residues. Trimming removed 0 bases from V and 0 bases from J, with 21 bases in between.

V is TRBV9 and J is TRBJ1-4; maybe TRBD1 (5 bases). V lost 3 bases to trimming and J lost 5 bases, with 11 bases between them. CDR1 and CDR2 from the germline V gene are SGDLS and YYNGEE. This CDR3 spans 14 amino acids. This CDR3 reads CASSASGGNEKLFF. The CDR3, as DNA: TGTGCCAGCAGCGCTTCCGGGGGAAATGAAAAACTGTTTTTT.

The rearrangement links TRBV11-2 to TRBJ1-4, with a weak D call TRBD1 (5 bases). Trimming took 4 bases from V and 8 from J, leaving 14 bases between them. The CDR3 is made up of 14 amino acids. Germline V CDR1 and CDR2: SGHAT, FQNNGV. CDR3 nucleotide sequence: TGTGCCAGCAGCTGGGGGGGAAGAGAGGAAAAACTGTTTTTT. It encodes CASSWGGREEKLFF. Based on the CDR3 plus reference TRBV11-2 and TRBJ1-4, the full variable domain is EAGVAQSPRYKIIEKRQSVAFWCNPISGHATLYWYQQILGQGPKLLIQFQNNGVVDDSQLPKDRFSAERLKGVDSTLKIQPAKLEDSAVYLCASSWGGREEKLFFGSGTQLSVL.

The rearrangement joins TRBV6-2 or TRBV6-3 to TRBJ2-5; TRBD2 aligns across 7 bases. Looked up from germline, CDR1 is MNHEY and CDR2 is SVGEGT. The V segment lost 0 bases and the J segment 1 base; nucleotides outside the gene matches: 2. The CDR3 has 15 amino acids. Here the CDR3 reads CASSYSASGQETQYF. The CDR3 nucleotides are TGTGCCAGCAGTTACTCGGCTAGCGGCCAAGAGACCCAGTACTTC.

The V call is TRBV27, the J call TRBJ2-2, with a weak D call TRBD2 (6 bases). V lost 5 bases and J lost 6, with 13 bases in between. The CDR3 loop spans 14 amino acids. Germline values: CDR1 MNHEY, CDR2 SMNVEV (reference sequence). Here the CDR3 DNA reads TGTGCCAGCAGTACTGGACTACTCCCCGGGGAGCTGTTTTTT. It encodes CASSTGLLPGELFF.

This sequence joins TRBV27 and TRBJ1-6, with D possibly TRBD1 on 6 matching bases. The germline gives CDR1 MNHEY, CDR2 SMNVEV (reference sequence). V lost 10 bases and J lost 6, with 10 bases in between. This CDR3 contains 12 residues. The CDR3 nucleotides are TGTGCCAACGACAGGTTTAATTCACCCCTCCACTTT. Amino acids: CANDRFNSPLHF.

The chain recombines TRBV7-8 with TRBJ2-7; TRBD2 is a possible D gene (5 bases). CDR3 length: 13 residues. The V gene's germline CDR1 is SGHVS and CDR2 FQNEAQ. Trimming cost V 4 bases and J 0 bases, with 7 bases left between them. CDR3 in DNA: TGTGCCAGCAGCTCGGACTTCTCCTACGAGCAGTACTTC. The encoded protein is CASSSDFSYEQYF.

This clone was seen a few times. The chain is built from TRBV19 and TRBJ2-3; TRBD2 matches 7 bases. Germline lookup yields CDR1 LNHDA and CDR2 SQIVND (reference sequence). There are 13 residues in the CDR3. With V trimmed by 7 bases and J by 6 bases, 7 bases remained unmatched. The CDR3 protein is CASTSGAADTQYF. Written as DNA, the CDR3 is TGTGCCAGTACGAGCGGGGCTGCGGATACGCAGTATTTT. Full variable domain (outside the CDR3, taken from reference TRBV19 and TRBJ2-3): DGGITQSPKYLFRKEGQNVTLSCEQNLNHDAMYWYRQDPGQGLRLIYYSQIVNDFQKGDIAEGYSVSREKKESFPLTVTSAQKNPTAFYLCASTSGAADTQYFGPGTRLTVL.

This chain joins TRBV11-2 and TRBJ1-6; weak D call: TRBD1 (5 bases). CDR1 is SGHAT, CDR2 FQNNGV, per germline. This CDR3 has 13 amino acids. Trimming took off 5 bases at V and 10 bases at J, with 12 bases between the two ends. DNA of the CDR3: TGTGCCAGCAGCCAGGGCCGGACCTCACCCCTCCACTTT. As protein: CASSQGRTSPLHF.

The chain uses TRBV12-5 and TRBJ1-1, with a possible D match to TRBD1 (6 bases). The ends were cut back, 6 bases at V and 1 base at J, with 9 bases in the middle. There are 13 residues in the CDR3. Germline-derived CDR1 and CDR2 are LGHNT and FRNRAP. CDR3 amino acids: CASGQQGNTEAFF. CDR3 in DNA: TGTGCTAGTGGACAACAGGGGAACACTGAAGCTTTCTTT.

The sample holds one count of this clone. The CDR3 nucleotides read TGTGCCAGCACGGCTCGGAGGGCTGGGGCCAACGTCCTGACTTTC. Its protein product is CASTARRAGANVLTF. The rearrangement uses TRBV3-1 (or the pseudogene TRBV3-2) and TRBJ2-6, with D tentatively TRBD2 (6 bases). Germline-derived CDR1 and CDR2 are LGHDT and YNNKEL (reference sequence). The CDR3 loop spans 15 amino acids. The V gene lost 7 bases and the J gene lost 2 bases, with 12 bases spanning the gap.

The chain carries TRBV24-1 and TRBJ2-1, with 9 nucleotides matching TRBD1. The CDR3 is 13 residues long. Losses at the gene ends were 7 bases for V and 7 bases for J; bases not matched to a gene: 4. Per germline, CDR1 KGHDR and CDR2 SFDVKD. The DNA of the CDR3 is TGTGCCACCAGCGGGACAGGGCGGAATGAGCAGTTCTTC. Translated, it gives CATSGTGRNEQFF.

The CDR3 here is CASSLGMGRRDRGDQPQHF. The CDR3, as DNA: TGTGCCAGCAGTTTAGGTATGGGACGCCGGGACAGGGGTGATCAGCCCCAGCATTTT. The chain joins TRBV27 to TRBJ1-5, with 10 bases that match TRBD1. The V segment lost 2 bases and the J segment 5 bases; nucleotides outside the gene matches: 15. The germline V gene has CDR1 MNHEY and CDR2 SMNVEV (reference sequence). The CDR3 extends over 19 amino acids.

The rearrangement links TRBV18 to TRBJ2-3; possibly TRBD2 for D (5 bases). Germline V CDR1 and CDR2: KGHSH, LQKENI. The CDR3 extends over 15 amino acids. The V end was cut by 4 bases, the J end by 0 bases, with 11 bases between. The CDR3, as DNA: TGTGCCAGCTCACGCAACGGGGATAGCACAGATACGCAGTATTTT. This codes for CASSRNGDSTDTQYF.

The CDR3: CAIGGSSGPNQETQYF. CDR3 coding DNA: TGTGCCATCGGTGGGTCTAGCGGCCCGAACCAAGAGACCCAGTACTTC. The V call is TRBV10-3, the J call TRBJ2-5, with 7 nucleotides matching TRBD2. The V and J ends lost 8 bases and 0 bases, in that order; junction bases with no gene match: 12. This CDR3 is 16 amino acids long. Looked up from germline, CDR1 is ENHRY and CDR2 is SYGVKD.

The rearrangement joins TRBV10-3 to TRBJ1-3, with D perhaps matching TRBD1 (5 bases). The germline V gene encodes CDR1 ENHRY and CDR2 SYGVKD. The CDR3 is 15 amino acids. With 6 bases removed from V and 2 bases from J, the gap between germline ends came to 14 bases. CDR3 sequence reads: CAISRGGEPGNTIYF. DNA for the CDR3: TGTGCCATCAGCCGGGGGGGGGAGCCTGGAAACACCATATATTTT.

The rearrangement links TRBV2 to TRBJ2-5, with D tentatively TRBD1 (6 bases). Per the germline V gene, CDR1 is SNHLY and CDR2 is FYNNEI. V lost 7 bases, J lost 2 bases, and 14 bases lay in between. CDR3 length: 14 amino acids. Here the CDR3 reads CASKIGGPQETQYF. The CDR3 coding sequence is TGTGCCAGCAAGATAGGGGGACCACAAGAGACCCAGTACTTC.

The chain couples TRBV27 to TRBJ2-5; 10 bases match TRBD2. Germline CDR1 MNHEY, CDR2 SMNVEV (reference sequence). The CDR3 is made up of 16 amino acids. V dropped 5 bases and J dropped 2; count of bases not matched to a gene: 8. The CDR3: CASSPRTSGDQETQYF. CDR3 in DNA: TGTGCCAGCAGTCCCAGGACTAGCGGAGATCAAGAGACCCAGTACTTC.

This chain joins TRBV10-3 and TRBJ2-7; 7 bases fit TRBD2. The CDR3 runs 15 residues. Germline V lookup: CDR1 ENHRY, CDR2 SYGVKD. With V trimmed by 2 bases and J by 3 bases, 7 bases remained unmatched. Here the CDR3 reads CAISERGGLGYEQYF. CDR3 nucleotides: TGTGCCATCAGTGAGAGGGGAGGGTTGGGCTACGAGCAGTACTTC.

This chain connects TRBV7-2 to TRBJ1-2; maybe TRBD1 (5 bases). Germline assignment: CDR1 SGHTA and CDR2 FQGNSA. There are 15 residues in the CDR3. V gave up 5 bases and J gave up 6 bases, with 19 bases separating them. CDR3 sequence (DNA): TGTGCCAGCAGCGAAAAGACAGTGGCCCTTCATGGCTACACCTTC. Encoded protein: CASSEKTVALHGYTF.

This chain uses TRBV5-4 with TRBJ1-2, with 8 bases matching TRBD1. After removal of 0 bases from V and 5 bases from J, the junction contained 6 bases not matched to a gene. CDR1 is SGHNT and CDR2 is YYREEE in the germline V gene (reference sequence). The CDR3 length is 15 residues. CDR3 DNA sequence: TGTGCCAGCAGCTTGGATTCGACAGGGGTTTATGGCTACACCTTC. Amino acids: CASSLDSTGVYGYTF. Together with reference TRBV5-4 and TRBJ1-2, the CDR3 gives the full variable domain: ETGVTQSPTHLIKTRGQQVTLRCSSQSGHNTVSWYQQALGQGPQFIFQYYREEENGRGNFPPRFSGLQFPNYSSELNVNALELDDSALYLCASSLDSTGVYGYTFGSGTRLTVV.

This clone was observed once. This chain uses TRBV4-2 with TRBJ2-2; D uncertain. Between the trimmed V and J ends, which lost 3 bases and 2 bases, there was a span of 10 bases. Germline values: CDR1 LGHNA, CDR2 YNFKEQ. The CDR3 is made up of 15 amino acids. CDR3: CASSQQTLNTGELFF. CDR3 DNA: TGTGCCAGCAGCCAGCAGACTCTTAACACCGGGGAGCTGTTTTTT.

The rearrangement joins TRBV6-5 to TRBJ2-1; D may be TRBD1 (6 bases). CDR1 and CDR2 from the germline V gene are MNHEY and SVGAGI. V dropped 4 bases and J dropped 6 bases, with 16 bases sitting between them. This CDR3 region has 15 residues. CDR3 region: CASSFDRWPPNEQFF. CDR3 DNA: TGTGCCAGCAGTTTTGACAGGTGGCCCCCCAATGAGCAGTTCTTC.

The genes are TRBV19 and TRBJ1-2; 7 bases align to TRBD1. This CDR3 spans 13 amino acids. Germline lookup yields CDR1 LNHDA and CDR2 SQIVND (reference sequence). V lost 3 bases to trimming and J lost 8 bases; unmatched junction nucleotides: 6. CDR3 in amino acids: CASSIGTDMGYTF. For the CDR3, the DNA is TGTGCCAGTAGTATCGGGACAGATATGGGCTACACCTTC.

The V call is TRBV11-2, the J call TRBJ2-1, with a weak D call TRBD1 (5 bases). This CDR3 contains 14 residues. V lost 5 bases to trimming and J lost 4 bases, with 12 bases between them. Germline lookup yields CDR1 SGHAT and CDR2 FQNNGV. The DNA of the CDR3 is TGTGCCAGCAGCCCAGGGTTTTCGTACAATGAGCAGTTCTTC. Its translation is CASSPGFSYNEQFF. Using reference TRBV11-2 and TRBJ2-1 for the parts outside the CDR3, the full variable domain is EAGVAQSPRYKIIEKRQSVAFWCNPISGHATLYWYQQILGQGPKLLIQFQNNGVVDDSQLPKDRFSAERLKGVDSTLKIQPAKLEDSAVYLCASSPGFSYNEQFFGPGTRLTVL.

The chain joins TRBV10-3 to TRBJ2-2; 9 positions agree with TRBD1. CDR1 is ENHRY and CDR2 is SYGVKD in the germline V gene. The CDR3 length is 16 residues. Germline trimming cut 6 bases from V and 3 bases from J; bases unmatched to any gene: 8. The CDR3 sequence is CAIRYAGTGYTGELFF. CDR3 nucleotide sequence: TGTGCCATCAGATACGCCGGGACAGGGTACACCGGGGAGCTGTTTTTT.

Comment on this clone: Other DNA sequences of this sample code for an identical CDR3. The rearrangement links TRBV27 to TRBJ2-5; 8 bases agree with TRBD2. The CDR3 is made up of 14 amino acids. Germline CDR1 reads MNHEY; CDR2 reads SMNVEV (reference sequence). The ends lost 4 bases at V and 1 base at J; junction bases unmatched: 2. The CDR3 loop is CASSSRGGQETQYF. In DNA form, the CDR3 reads TGTGCCAGCAGTTCCCGGGGGGGCCAAGAGACCCAGTACTTC.

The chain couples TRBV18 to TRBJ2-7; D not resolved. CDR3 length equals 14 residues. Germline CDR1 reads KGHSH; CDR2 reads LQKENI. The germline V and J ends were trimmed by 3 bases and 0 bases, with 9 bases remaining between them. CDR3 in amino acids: CASSPPSISYEQYF. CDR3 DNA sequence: TGTGCCAGCTCACCGCCCAGTATCTCCTACGAGCAGTACTTC.

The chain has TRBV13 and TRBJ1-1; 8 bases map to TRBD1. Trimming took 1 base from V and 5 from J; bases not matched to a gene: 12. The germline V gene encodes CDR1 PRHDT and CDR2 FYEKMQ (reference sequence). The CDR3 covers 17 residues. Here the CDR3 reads CASSLVPRGRERTEAFF. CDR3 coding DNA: TGTGCCAGCAGCTTAGTCCCCAGGGGGCGAGAGAGGACTGAAGCTTTCTTT.

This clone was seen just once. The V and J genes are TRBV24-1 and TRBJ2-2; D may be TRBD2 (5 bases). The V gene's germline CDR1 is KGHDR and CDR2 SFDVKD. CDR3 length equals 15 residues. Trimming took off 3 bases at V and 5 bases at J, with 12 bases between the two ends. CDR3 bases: TGTGCCACCAGTGATATTTCGGGGTTTACCGGGGAGCTGTTTTTT. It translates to CATSDISGFTGELFF.